Listed below are T cell receptor beta chains from one sample, sequenced in a study of T cell responses to AZD1222 COVID-19 vaccine. Clones were sequenced by immunoSEQ multiplex PCR, and TCRdb holds only the in-frame ones, with some missing. The sample holds roughly 100,000 clones, 75% to 90% seen once. The sample consisted of peripheral blood, taken on day 0 of AZD1222 vaccination. The receptor source for this set is an adult in good health. The CDR3 runs from the conserved cysteine through the conserved F or W. A D gene is named only where the DNA matches it firmly. Clone size appears in some rows only: once, few, many, or a class for an expanded clone.

J: TRBJ1-1
D: .
V: TRBV4-1
size: .
DNA: TGCGCCAGCAGCCAACCGGGACCAGAGAACACTGAAGCTTTCTTT
CDR3: CASSQPGPENTEAFF

J: TRBJ2-2
D: .
V: TRBV10-1
size: once
DNA: TGCGCCAGCAGTCCGGACAGGGTCTGGGGAGGGACCGGGGAGCTGTTTTTT
CDR3: CASSPDRVWGGTGELFF

J: TRBJ1-2
D: .
V: TRBV6-5
size: .
DNA: TGTGCCAGCAGTTACGGGGCGGACAGATACCCTTATGGCTACACCTTC
CDR3: CASSYGADRYPYGYTF

J: TRBJ1-2
D: .
V: TRBV4-2
size: .
DNA: TGTGCCAGCAGCCAAGATAGCAGTTTCTATGGCTACACCTTC
CDR3: CASSQDSSFYGYTF

J: TRBJ2-7
D: TRBD2
V: TRBV7-8
size: .
DNA: TGTGCCACCGGGGGGGCGCCCTACGAGCAGTACTTC
CDR3: CATGGAPYEQYF

J: TRBJ2-7
D: TRBD1
V: TRBV28
size: .
DNA: TGTGCCAGCAGTTTTTCGTCCAGGGGGCCCTACTACGAGCAGTACTTC
CDR3: CASSFSSRGPYYEQYF

J: TRBJ1-5
D: .
V: TRBV4-2
size: .
DNA: TGTGCCAGCAGCCAAGATCAGGGAAGCAATCAGCCCCAGCATTTT
CDR3: CASSQDQGSNQPQHF

J: TRBJ2-1
D: .
V: TRBV15
size: .
DNA: TGTGCCACCAGCAGAGATATTGGCAGCAGCTCCTACAATGAGCAGTTCTTC
CDR3: CATSRDIGSSSYNEQFF

J: TRBJ1-1
D: TRBD1
V: TRBV14
size: .
DNA: TGTGCCAGCAGCTCCCGACAGGGGGCCTCGAACACTGAAGCTTTCTTT
CDR3: CASSSRQGASNTEAFF

J: TRBJ2-1
D: TRBD2
V: TRBV2
size: .
DNA: TGTGCCAGCAGTGAGATAGGGAGGGGCTGGAATGAGCAGTTCTTC
CDR3: CASSEIGRGWNEQFF

J: TRBJ1-2
D: .
V: TRBV19
size: .
DNA: TGTGCCAGTAGTATTTATCACACAACCAACTATGGCTACACCTTC
CDR3: CASSIYHTTNYGYTF

J: TRBJ1-5
D: .
V: TRBV11-2
size: .
DNA: TGTGCCAGCAGCTTAGTCGGAGGGGACCAGCCCCAGCATTTT
CDR3: CASSLVGGDQPQHF

J: TRBJ2-7
D: .
V: TRBV2
size: .
DNA: TGTGCCAGCTGGAATTTCATCTACGAGCAGTACTTC
CDR3: CASWNFIYEQYF

J: TRBJ2-1
D: .
V: TRBV3-1/TRBV3-2
size: .
DNA: TGTGCCAGCAGCCAAGAGGCCGGAAGTGTGTGGGGGGGCCGATACAATGAGCAGTTCTTC
CDR3: CASSQEAGSVWGGRYNEQFF

J: TRBJ2-5
D: .
V: TRBV19
size: .
DNA: TGTGCCAGTAGTCCCCCAGGGCGGGAGACCCAGTACTTC
CDR3: CASSPPGRETQYF

J: TRBJ2-3
D: .
V: TRBV7-3
size: .
DNA: TGTGCCAGCAGCTTAAACGGCCACACAGATACGCAGTATTTT
CDR3: CASSLNGHTDTQYF

J: TRBJ2-1
D: TRBD1
V: TRBV5-1
size: .
DNA: TGCGCCAGCAGCTTGACAACATCCGGGACAGGGGTCGATGGTGCCTACAATGAGCAGTTCTTC
CDR3: CASSLTTSGTGVDGAYNEQFF

J: TRBJ2-7
D: .
V: TRBV2
size: .
DNA: TGTGCCAGCAGTGAAGCCGAATCCTACGAGCAGTACTTC
CDR3: CASSEAESYEQYF

J: TRBJ1-4
D: .
V: TRBV30
size: .
DNA: TGTGCCTGGAGTGTCACAGCCCGGGGTGAAAAACTGTTTTTT
CDR3: CAWSVTARGEKLFF

J: TRBJ1-5
D: .
V: TRBV6-5
size: .
DNA: TGTGCCAGCAGTCCGGACCGGGCCCAGCCCCAGCATTTT
CDR3: CASSPDRAQPQHF

J: TRBJ1-1
D: .
V: TRBV18
size: .
DNA: TGTGCCAGCTCACCACCGGGGGGGCGAGGAACTGAAGCTTTCTTT
CDR3: CASSPPGGRGTEAFF

J: TRBJ1-1
D: .
V: TRBV5-4
size: .
DNA: TGTGCCAGCAGCTTGGAGGGGGACCTTTTGAACACTGAAGCTTTCTTT
CDR3: CASSLEGDLLNTEAFF

J: TRBJ1-1
D: TRBD1
V: TRBV6-5
size: .
DNA: TGTGCCAGCAGTTACCATACAGGGGAGAACACTGAAGCTTTCTTT
CDR3: CASSYHTGENTEAFF

J: TRBJ2-2
D: .
V: TRBV2
size: .
DNA: TGTGCCAGCAGTGATCCGGGGGCGGACACCGGGGAGCTGTTTTTT
CDR3: CASSDPGADTGELFF

J: TRBJ2-2
D: TRBD1
V: TRBV3-1/TRBV3-2
size: .
DNA: TGTGCCAGCAGTCCCGGCAGGGGGCCATACACCGGGGAGCTGTTTTTT
CDR3: CASSPGRGPYTGELFF

J: TRBJ2-7
D: .
V: TRBV9
size: .
DNA: TGTGCCAGCAGCGTAGATGGGGGGCCCTACGAGCAGTACTTC
CDR3: CASSVDGGPYEQYF

J: TRBJ2-3
D: TRBD2
V: TRBV19
size: .
DNA: TGTGCCAGTAGTATAGTAACTAGCGGGCGGGCCACCCCCACAGATACGCAGTATTTT
CDR3: CASSIVTSGRATPTDTQYF

J: TRBJ1-4
D: TRBD1
V: TRBV7-6
size: .
DNA: TGTGCCAGCAGTTCTCCGGGACAGACTAATGAAAAACTGTTTTTT
CDR3: CASSSPGQTNEKLFF

J: TRBJ1-1
D: TRBD1
V: TRBV15
size: .
DNA: TGTGCCACCAGCGGGGACAGGGGGCAAAGCACTGAAGCTTTCTTT
CDR3: CATSGDRGQSTEAFF

J: TRBJ1-2
D: .
V: TRBV19
size: once
DNA: TGTGCCAGTAGGGACGCTGGGGGCAACTATGGCTACACCTTC
CDR3: CASRDAGGNYGYTF

J: TRBJ2-7
D: .
V: TRBV18
size: .
DNA: TGTGCCAGCTCACCACCTTCGGTCAGGGGACTATACGAGCAGTACTTC
CDR3: CASSPPSVRGLYEQYF

J: TRBJ2-5
D: .
V: TRBV7-9
size: .
DNA: TGTGCCAGCAGCCTCCATGGTGGGGGTCTGCAAGAGACCCAGTACTTC
CDR3: CASSLHGGGLQETQYF

J: TRBJ2-3
D: .
V: TRBV10-2
size: .
DNA: TGCGCCAGCAGTGAGTTAAGACTAGTGGGGGGTCACACAGATACGCAGTATTTT
CDR3: CASSELRLVGGHTDTQYF

J: TRBJ1-2
D: TRBD1
V: TRBV4-1
size: .
DNA: TGCGCCAGCAGCCAAGACCCCGGGACAGCCTACTATGGCTACACCTTC
CDR3: CASSQDPGTAYYGYTF

J: TRBJ2-7
D: .
V: TRBV4-1
size: .
DNA: TGCGCCAGCAGCCAAGAACTCTGGACAGAATACGAGCAGTACTTC
CDR3: CASSQELWTEYEQYF

J: TRBJ2-2
D: .
V: TRBV9
size: .
DNA: TGTGCCAGCAGCGTTAACCCTGGGGGGCGGAACACCGGGGAGCTGTTTTTT
CDR3: CASSVNPGGRNTGELFF